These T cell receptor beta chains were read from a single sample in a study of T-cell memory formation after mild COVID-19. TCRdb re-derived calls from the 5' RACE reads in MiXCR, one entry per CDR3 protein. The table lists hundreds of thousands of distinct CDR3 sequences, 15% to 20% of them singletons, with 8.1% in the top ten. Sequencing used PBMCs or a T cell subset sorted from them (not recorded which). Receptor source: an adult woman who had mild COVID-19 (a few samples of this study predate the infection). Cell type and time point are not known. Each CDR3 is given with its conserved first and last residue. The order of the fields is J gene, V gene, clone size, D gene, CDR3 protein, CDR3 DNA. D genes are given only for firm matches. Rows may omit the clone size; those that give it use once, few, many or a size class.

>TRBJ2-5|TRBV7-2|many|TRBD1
CASSSGTAGGTQYF
TGTGCCAGCAGCTCGGGGACAGCCGGCGGGACCCAGTACTTC
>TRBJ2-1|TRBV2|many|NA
CASREEGSYNEQFF
TGTGCCAGCAGAGAGGAGGGCTCCTACAATGAGCAGTTCTTC
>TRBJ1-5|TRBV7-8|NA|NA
CASSLWTPYSNQPQHF
TGTGCCAGCAGCCTATGGACACCTTATAGCAATCAGCCCCAGCATTTT
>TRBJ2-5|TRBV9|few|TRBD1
CASSPRGDRVETQYF
TGTGCCAGCAGCCCACGAGGGGACAGGGTGGAGACCCAGTACTTC
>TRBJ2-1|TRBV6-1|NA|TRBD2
CASSEAVGAGGRKEQFF
TGTGCCAGCAGTGAAGCTGTAGGAGCGGGGGGGCGAAAGGAGCAGTTCTTC
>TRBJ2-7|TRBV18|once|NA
CASSLGLPNSYEQYF
TGTGCCAGCTCACTCGGACTTCCGAACTCCTACGAGCAGTACTTC
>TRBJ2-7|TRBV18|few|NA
CASSPLGYEQYF
TGTGCCAGCTCACCACTCGGGTACGAGCAGTACTTC
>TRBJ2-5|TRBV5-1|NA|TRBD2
CASSPEREAFQETQYF
TGCGCCAGCAGCCCCGAGCGGGAGGCTTTCCAAGAGACCCAGTACTTC
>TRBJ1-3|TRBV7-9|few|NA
CASSLEGGPSSGNTIYF
TGTGCCAGCAGCTTAGAGGGGGGACCTAGCTCTGGAAACACCATATATTTT
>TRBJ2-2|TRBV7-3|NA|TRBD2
CASSISPGTINTGELFF
TGTGCCAGCAGCATTTCGCCCGGGACTATCAACACCGGGGAGCTGTTTTTT